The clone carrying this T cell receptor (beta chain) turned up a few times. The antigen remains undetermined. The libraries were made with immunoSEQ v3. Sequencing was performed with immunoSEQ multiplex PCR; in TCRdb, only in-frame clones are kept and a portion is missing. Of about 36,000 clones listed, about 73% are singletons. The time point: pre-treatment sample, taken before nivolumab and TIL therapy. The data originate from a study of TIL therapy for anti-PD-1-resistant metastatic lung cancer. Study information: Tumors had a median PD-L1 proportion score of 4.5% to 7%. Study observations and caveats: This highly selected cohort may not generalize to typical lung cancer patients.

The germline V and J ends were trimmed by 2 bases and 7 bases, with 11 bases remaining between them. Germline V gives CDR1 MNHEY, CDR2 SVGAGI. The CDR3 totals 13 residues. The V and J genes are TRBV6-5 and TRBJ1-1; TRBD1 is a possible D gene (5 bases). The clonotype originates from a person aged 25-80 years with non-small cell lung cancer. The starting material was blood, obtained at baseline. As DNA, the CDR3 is TGTGCCAGCAGTTACGGCAGGCAGGGTGAAGCTTTCTTT. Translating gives CASSYGRQGEAFF.